Given below is one TCR beta chain in context. Its antigen is not known. After autologous stem cell transplantation all patients relapsed, and prior brentuximab vedotin exposure differed between cohorts. V gave up 4 bases and J gave up 9 bases; unmatched junction bases: 4. The CDR3 has 14 residues. The sample comes from a study of PD-1 blockade in classical Hodgkin lymphoma. Study-level findings and limits: Newly diagnosed patients were reported to start with lower TCR diversity than healthy donors.

Profiled with immunoSEQ multiplex PCR; TCRdb holds only in-frame clones, not every one. This sample carries fewer than 100,000 clones, 89% of them seen once, and the ten largest clones take approximately 22%. The origin of this receptor is a human donor with classical Hodgkin lymphoma. Sequencing used peripheral blood mononuclear cells (PBMCs), obtained at baseline. V is TRBV23-1 and J is TRBJ2-1; 12 nucleotides agree with TRBD2. TRBV23-1 has ORF status, its function being uncertain. Here the CDR3 reads CASSRLAGAGEQFF. The CDR3, as DNA: TGCGCCAGCAGTCGACTAGCGGGAGCGGGTGAGCAGTTCTTC.